The 11 T cell receptor beta chains presented below share a single source sample, sequenced in a study of cytomegalovirus exposure and HLA in healthy donors. Libraries were prepared by immunoSEQ multiplex PCR; TCRdb keeps only in-frame clonotypes and omits some of them. The data contain 200,000 to 250,000 clones, 87% of them seen just once; the ten biggest clones take up around 3%. The specimen sequenced was PBMCs. The receptors shown here come from a man aged 18 to 35 in good health and CMV-seronegative.

V and J are TRBV7-8 and TRBJ2-1; 9 bases align to TRBD2. The V gene's germline CDR1 is SGHVS and CDR2 FQNEAQ. The CDR3 consists of 15 residues. V shed 1 base and J 3 bases; nucleotides not matched to a gene: 1. The CDR3 spells CASSLDSGSYNEQFF. The CDR3, as DNA: TGTGCCAGCAGCTTAGATAGCGGGAGCTACAATGAGCAGTTCTTC.

This clone was counted once. The CDR3 region is CASSRTSGGLNEQFF. In DNA form, the CDR3 reads TGCGCCAGCAGCCGGACTAGCGGGGGGCTCAATGAGCAGTTCTTC. The chain couples TRBV4-3 to TRBJ2-1, with 14 bases that match TRBD2. J lost 6 bases, V lost 4 bases, and 2 bases had no gene match. From germline, CDR1 is LGHNA and CDR2 YSLEER. This CDR3 spans 15 amino acids.

The V call is TRBV9, the J call TRBJ2-2; TRBD2 is a possible D gene (5 bases). CDR1 and CDR2 (germline): SGDLS, YYNGEE. The CDR3 totals 18 residues. Trimming cost V 6 bases and J 0 bases, with 21 bases left between them. Written as DNA, the CDR3 is TGTGCCAGCACCAGCACCGGGATCGGGCCCTCGAACACCGGGGAGCTGTTTTTT. The encoded protein is CASTSTGIGPSNTGELFF.

This clone was counted only a few times. V usage is TRBV4-1 and J usage is TRBJ1-5, with 8 bases fitting TRBD1. After removal of 4 bases from V and 6 bases from J, the junction contained 5 bases not matched to a gene. Germline CDR1 and CDR2: MGHRA and YSYEKL. The CDR3 has 14 residues. The CDR3 DNA sequence: TGCGCCAGCAGCCGTGACAGGGGACCTCAGCCCCAGCATTTT. It codes for CASSRDRGPQPQHF.

The V and J genes are TRBV4-2 and TRBJ2-2; the D gene is possibly TRBD2 (6 bases). The V end lost 3 bases, the J end lost 4 bases, and 9 bases lay between the germline ends. The CDR3 is 14 residues long. CDR1 LGHNA and CDR2 YNFKEQ come from the germline V gene. This CDR3 reads CASSHRDFTGELFF. The CDR3 DNA is TGTGCCAGCAGCCACCGGGACTTCACCGGGGAGCTGTTTTTT.

The chain joins TRBV7-2 to TRBJ2-7; 10 nucleotides line up with TRBD2. Per the germline V gene, CDR1 is SGHTA and CDR2 is FQGNSA. V shed 0 bases, J shed 2 bases, and the junction held 7 bases outside the gene matches. CDR3 length: 17 residues. The CDR3 region is CASSLATSGVIPYEQYF. In nucleotides, the CDR3 is TGTGCCAGCAGCTTAGCTACTAGCGGGGTTATTCCCTACGAGCAGTACTTC.

The gene calls are TRBV7-8 and TRBJ1-1; perhaps TRBD1 as D (5 bases). The germline CDR1 and CDR2 sequences are SGHVS and FQNEAQ. V was clipped by 3 bases and J by 5 bases, with 13 bases between them. The CDR3 runs 14 residues. The CDR3 loop reads CASSFGGGGTEAFF. The CDR3 DNA sequence: TGTGCCAGCAGCTTCGGCGGGGGGGGGACTGAAGCTTTCTTT.

The chain links TRBV27 to TRBJ2-7, with D possibly matching TRBD1 (6 bases). Trimming took off 6 bases at V and 6 bases at J, with 15 bases between the two ends. Germline V gene data show CDR1 as MNHEY and CDR2 as SMNVEV (reference sequence). The CDR3 runs 13 residues. Here the CDR3 reads CASRGDTGGEQYF. For the CDR3, the DNA is TGTGCCAGCAGGGGGGACACGGGCGGCGAGCAGTACTTC.

The chain joins TRBV7-8 to TRBJ2-1, with 9 bases that match TRBD2. The CDR3 length is 14 residues. Unmatched junction bases numbered 6, after V lost 5 bases and J lost 7 bases. Per the germline V gene, CDR1 is SGHVS and CDR2 is FQNEAQ. CDR3: CASSPAAGGNEQFF. The CDR3 DNA follows: TGTGCCAGCAGCCCGGCAGCGGGGGGTAATGAGCAGTTCTTC.

J is TRBJ2-7 and V is TRBV4-1, with TRBD1 matching 7 bases. Germline CDR1 MGHRA, CDR2 YSYEKL. CDR3 size: 15 residues. Trimming cost V 0 bases and J 2 bases; bases outside gene matches: 4. Here the CDR3 reads CASSQEGQSPYEQYF. In nucleotides, the CDR3 is TGCGCCAGCAGCCAAGAGGGACAGAGCCCCTACGAGCAGTACTTC.

The chain couples TRBV7-9 to TRBJ1-3; unclear D gene. There are 15 residues in the CDR3. V dropped 5 bases and J dropped 4 bases, with 15 bases sitting between them. Germline values: CDR1 SEHNR, CDR2 FQNEAQ (reference sequence). The CDR3 sequence is CASSLGFQVGNTIYF. CDR3 sequence (DNA): TGTGCCAGCAGCCTCGGATTCCAGGTCGGAAACACCATATATTTT. Together with reference TRBV7-9 and TRBJ1-3, the CDR3 gives the full variable domain: DTGVSQNPRHKITKRGQNVTFRCDPISEHNRLYWYRQTLGQGPEFLTYFQNEAQLEKSRLLSDRFSAERPKGSFSTLEIQRTEQGDSAMYLCASSLGFQVGNTIYFGEGSWLTVV.